This T cell receptor beta chain was recorded in a study of T-cell reconstitution after alpha-beta-depleted transplantation in children. The library targeted TCRbeta and was prepared with unique molecular identifiers. TCRdb re-derived calls from the PCR reads in MiXCR, one entry per CDR3 protein. Among about 640,000 distinct CDR3 sequences listed, 13% were seen once. This CDR3 spans 15 amino acids. Trimming at V came to 3 bases and at J to 5 bases, leaving 6 bases not matched to a gene. The TCR comes from a male patient under 18 who had a stem cell transplant for acute myeloid leukemia, so the T cells may come from the graft donor. The chain carries TRBV5-7 and TRBJ2-1; TRBD2 agrees at 9 bases. TRBV5-7 is an ORF, and what it does is uncertain. The sample here was PBMCs, mostly from graft donor cells, taken 360 days after TCRalphabeta/CD19-depleted stem cell transplant. The CDR3, as DNA: TGTGCCAGCAGCTCGAGCGGGAGGCTCAACAATGAGCAGTTCTTC. Its translation: CASSSSGRLNNEQFF.